These T cell receptor beta chains were read from a single sample in a study of cytomegalovirus exposure and HLA in healthy donors. The data were produced by immunoSEQ multiplex PCR, yet TCRdb's version contains in-frame clones alone and is incomplete. The sample table sets out around 88,000 clones. Sequencing was done on a sample of PBMCs. The receptor set was obtained from a girl aged 5 to 17 in good health and CMV-seropositive. CDR3s include the opening cysteine and the closing phenylalanine or tryptophan. Fields, in order: V gene, J gene, D gene, CDR3 DNA, CDR3 protein. A D gene is named only where the DNA matches it firmly.

TRBV11-3	TRBJ2-1	NA	TGTGCCAGCAGCTTAGTGGGAGCGGAAAATGAGCAGTTCTTC	CASSLVGAENEQFF
TRBV7-2	TRBJ1-6	NA	TGTGCCAGCAGCTTCTCCGGCTCCTATAATTCACCCCTCCACTTT	CASSFSGSYNSPLHF
TRBV29-1	TRBJ1-2	NA	TGCAGCACGGGGTCGGAGGGCCCCAACTATGGCTACACCTTC	CSTGSEGPNYGYTF
TRBV4-3	TRBJ1-3	NA	TGCGCCAGCAGCCAATCCCCCTACCCGAGAAACACCATATATTTT	CASSQSPYPRNTIYF
TRBV5-1	TRBJ1-6	TRBD1	TGCGCCAGCAGTCCTGGACAGGATGGTTCACCCCTCCACTTT	CASSPGQDGSPLHF
TRBV9	TRBJ2-1	NA	TGTGCCAGCAGCGTAGGGGGGCCTGAGCAGTTCTTC	CASSVGGPEQFF
TRBV28	TRBJ2-7	NA	TGTGCCAGTCAATCGACTAGTCCGGCGTTCGAGCAGTACTTC	CASQSTSPAFEQYF
TRBV6-6	TRBJ1-2	TRBD1	TGTGCCATACAGGACAGGGGCAATGGCTACACCTTC	CAIQDRGNGYTF
TRBV20-1	TRBJ1-2	TRBD1	TGCAGTGCTCTCCGGGACAGTGGCTACACCTTC	CSALRDSGYTF
TRBV5-1	TRBJ1-6	NA	TGCGCCAGCAGCGCGACTATAGGACAGTACCTCCGTTATAATTCACCCCTCCACTTT	CASSATIGQYLRYNSPLHF
TRBV30	TRBJ2-3	NA	TGTGCCTGGACTCCTAACCGGGGTTTTAGTACAGATACGCAGTATTTT	CAWTPNRGFSTDTQYF
TRBV6-1	TRBJ2-2	TRBD2	TGTGCCAGCAGTGCCCTAGCGGGGGGGCTCAACACCGGGGAGCTGTTTTTT	CASSALAGGLNTGELFF
TRBV30	TRBJ2-3	NA	TGTGCCTGGAGTGGCGGGGTGACAGATAAGCAGTATTTT	CAWSGGVTDKQYF
TRBV7-9	TRBJ1-4	NA	TGTGCCAGCAGCCCTCCATCAGGGTCTAATGAAAAACTGTTTTTT	CASSPPSGSNEKLFF
TRBV7-9	TRBJ2-1	TRBD2	TGTGCCAGCAGCTTACGGAGCAGCGGGGGGAATCGTGAGCAGTTCTTC	CASSLRSSGGNREQFF
TRBV6-1	TRBJ2-6	NA	TGTGCCAGCAGTGAAGGGGTTTCGAGGGCCTCTGGGGCCAACGTCCTGACTTTC	CASSEGVSRASGANVLTF
TRBV5-4	TRBJ2-5	NA	TGTGCCAGCAGCTTGGGACTAGAGGGGGGGGAGACCCAGTACTTC	CASSLGLEGGETQYF
TRBV4-1	TRBJ2-7	NA	TGCGCCAGCAGCCAAGATGGGGCTAACTCCTACGAGCAGTACTTC	CASSQDGANSYEQYF
TRBV6-6	TRBJ1-1	TRBD1	TGTGCCAGCAGTTACGGGGCAGGGGGAACTGAAGCTTTCTTT	CASSYGAGGTEAFF
TRBV5-1	TRBJ2-1	TRBD2	TGCGCCAGCAGCTTGGAGCGGGGGGGCCAGAATGAGCAGTTCTTC	CASSLERGGQNEQFF
TRBV27	TRBJ2-3	TRBD2	TGTGCCAGCAGTTTAGTTTATCGGGCGGGAGGACCGGATACGCAGTATTTT	CASSLVYRAGGPDTQYF
TRBV4-2	TRBJ2-3	NA	TGTGCCAGCAGCCAAGTTCCCTCCAGCACAGATACGCAGTATTTT	CASSQVPSSTDTQYF